Listed below are T cell receptor beta chains from one sample, sequenced in a study of blood T cell repertoires in COVID-19. Measured with immunoSEQ multiplex PCR; TCRdb has only the in-frame clones, and not every one. This table holds roughly 170,000 clones, 80% to 90% found once. The sequenced sample was peripheral blood. The source of these receptors is a man between 65 and 85 years old with active or convalescent COVID-19. The CDR3 runs from the conserved cysteine through the conserved F or W. A D gene is named only where the DNA matches it firmly. Expanded clones get a size class; other rows say once, few or many, or leave the size out.

abundance | d_gene | j_gene | v_gene | len | CDR3nt | CDR3aa
NA | NA | TRBJ2-3 | TRBV7-2 | 16 | TGTGCCAGCAGCCAAAACGCAGTCCTAGCGACAGATACGCAGTATTTT | CASSQNAVLATDTQYF
NA | TRBD2 | TRBJ2-3 | TRBV7-3 | 15 | TGTGCCAGCAGCTCCTTAGCGGGAGGCACAGATACGCAGTATTTT | CASSSLAGGTDTQYF
NA | NA | TRBJ2-2 | TRBV7-7 | 15 | TGTGCTAGCAAACGTAACAACGCAAACACCGGGGAGCTGTTTTTT | CASKRNNANTGELFF
NA | TRBD1 | TRBJ2-3 | TRBV5-6 | 16 | TGTGCCAGCAGCTCATTACAGGGGCGTAGCACAGATACGCAGTATTTT | CASSSLQGRSTDTQYF
NA | NA | TRBJ1-2 | TRBV12-3/TRBV12-4 | 13 | TGTGCCAGCAGTTTATCCCCTTCGTATGGCTACACCTTC | CASSLSPSYGYTF
NA | TRBD1 | TRBJ1-2 | TRBV7-8 | 16 | TGTGCCAGCAGCTTAGCGGTACAGGGGGGGTACTATGGCTACACCTTC | CASSLAVQGGYYGYTF
NA | TRBD2 | TRBJ2-7 | TRBV4-1 | 17 | TGCGCCAGCAGCCAAGATATGCTAGCGGGAGGGATTCGGGAGCAGTACTTC | CASSQDMLAGGIREQYF
NA | NA | TRBJ1-2 | TRBV29-1 | 14 | TGCAGCGTCCCGGCTGGGACTGTGTCTTATGGCTACACCTTC | CSVPAGTVSYGYTF
NA | TRBD1 | TRBJ1-2 | TRBV28 | 15 | TGTGCCAGCAGTCCAACCGGGACAGGGGCATATGGCTACACCTTC | CASSPTGTGAYGYTF
NA | NA | TRBJ1-3 | TRBV28 | 16 | TGTGCCAGCACTCCCAGGGCAAGGGCCCTTATTGGCACCATATATTTT | CASTPRARALIGTIYF
NA | NA | TRBJ2-5 | TRBV7-9 | 15 | TGTGCCAGCAGCACTAGAGGGACTTTCCAAGAGACCCAGTACTTC | CASSTRGTFQETQYF
NA | NA | TRBJ2-7 | TRBV28 | 14 | TGTGCCAGCAGTACCTATCAAAGGGGCAGCGAGCAGTACTTC | CASSTYQRGSEQYF
NA | TRBD1 | TRBJ1-2 | TRBV5-1 | 14 | TGCGCCAGCAGTTTGAAGGACAGGAGCTATGGCTACACCTTC | CASSLKDRSYGYTF
NA | TRBD1 | TRBJ2-7 | TRBV9 | 15 | TGTGCCAGCAGCGGGGGACAGGGTGGGCATTACGAGCAGTACTTC | CASSGGQGGHYEQYF
NA | TRBD1 | TRBJ2-2 | TRBV3-1/TRBV3-2 | 16 | TGTGCCAGCAGCCAATGGGACAGGGCGAACACCGGGGAGCTGTTTTTT | CASSQWDRANTGELFF
NA | TRBD1 | TRBJ2-3 | TRBV3-1/TRBV3-2 | 13 | TGTGCCAGCAGAACAGGGGTCACAGATACGCAGTATTTT | CASRTGVTDTQYF
NA | NA | TRBJ1-2 | TRBV28 | 18 | TGTGCCAGCAGTCCCCATGGGGGGGGGATGGCCCCTAACTATGGCTACACCTTC | CASSPHGGGMAPNYGYTF
NA | TRBD2 | TRBJ2-7 | TRBV5-1 | 15 | TGCGCCAGCAGCTTAAGACTAGCGGGAAACTACGAGCAGTACTTC | CASSLRLAGNYEQYF
NA | TRBD1 | TRBJ1-5 | TRBV18 | 15 | TGTGCCAGCTCACCAGACAGGGATAGCAATCAGCCCCAGCATTTT | CASSPDRDSNQPQHF
NA | NA | TRBJ2-7 | TRBV5-1 | 13 | TGCGCCAGCAAACTACTCGACAGCTCCGAGCAGTACTTC | CASKLLDSSEQYF
NA | NA | TRBJ2-1 | TRBV6-5 | 13 | TGTGCCAGCAGTTACTCGAGCGGCAATGAGCAGTTCTTC | CASSYSSGNEQFF
NA | TRBD2 | TRBJ2-3 | TRBV4-3 | 16 | TGCGCCAGCAGCCAAGATCGTCTAGCGGGGAGAGATACGCAGTATTTT | CASSQDRLAGRDTQYF
NA | NA | TRBJ1-6 | TRBV5-5 | 14 | TGTGCCAGCAGCTTGGCGCAGGGCGATTCACCCCTCCACTTT | CASSLAQGDSPLHF
NA | TRBD2 | TRBJ2-1 | TRBV9 | 17 | TGTGCCAGCAGCGCCCCCAGATACGGGACTAGCGGGAATGAGCAGTTCTTC | CASSAPRYGTSGNEQFF
once | NA | TRBJ1-6 | TRBV30 | 12 | TGTGCCTGGACGACTGTTAATTCACCCCTCCACTTT | CAWTTVNSPLHF
NA | NA | TRBJ1-6 | TRBV3-1/TRBV3-2 | 14 | TGTGCCAGCAGCCAACAATCGGGAGAATCACCCCTCCACTTT | CASSQQSGESPLHF
NA | NA | TRBJ2-1 | TRBV6-2/TRBV6-3 | 12 | TGTGCCAGCAGTGATACGGGACTCGAGCAGTTCTTC | CASSDTGLEQFF
NA | TRBD2 | TRBJ2-4 | TRBV11-2 | 16 | TGTGCCAGCAGCCCCCGCGGGGGTTTAGCCAAAAACATTCAGTACTTC | CASSPRGGLAKNIQYF
NA | NA | TRBJ1-2 | TRBV7-8 | 16 | TGTGCCAGCAGCTTAGCTCAGGGTTCCCCGGTCTATGGCTACACCTTC | CASSLAQGSPVYGYTF
NA | TRBD1 | TRBJ1-2 | TRBV18 | 13 | TGTGCCAGCTCACTGGACAGGGCATATGGCTACACCTTC | CASSLDRAYGYTF
NA | NA | TRBJ1-1 | TRBV14 | 17 | TGTGCCAGCAGCCAAGGGGGATGGAGGGCGATGAACACTGAAGCTTTCTTT | CASSQGGWRAMNTEAFF
NA | NA | TRBJ1-1 | TRBV18 | 13 | TGTGCCAGCTCACCCGACATGAACACTGAAGCTTTCTTT | CASSPDMNTEAFF
NA | NA | TRBJ2-7 | TRBV7-9 | 14 | TGTGCCAGCAGCTTACCGGCAGGGGCCTACGAGCAGTACTTC | CASSLPAGAYEQYF
NA | TRBD1 | TRBJ1-2 | TRBV5-1 | 18 | TGCGCCAGCAGCCCGGAACCGGGACAGGGGTACGGCCGTAGTGGCTACACCTTC | CASSPEPGQGYGRSGYTF
NA | TRBD1 | TRBJ2-6 | TRBV10-2 | 15 | TGCGCCAGCAGCCAGGACAGGGCTGGGGCCAACGTCCTGACTTTC | CASSQDRAGANVLTF
NA | NA | TRBJ1-4 | TRBV7-6 | 15 | TGTGCCAGCAGCTTAGTGGCAGGGTCTGGGGAAAAACTGTTTTTT | CASSLVAGSGEKLFF
NA | NA | TRBJ1-3 | TRBV7-9 | 14 | TGTGCCAGCAGCTTGCAGTCCTCTGGAAACACCATATATTTT | CASSLQSSGNTIYF
NA | TRBD1 | TRBJ1-5 | TRBV5-1 | 14 | TGCGCCAGCAGCCGGGACAGGGGGGAATCGCCCCAGCATTTT | CASSRDRGESPQHF
NA | NA | TRBJ2-3 | TRBV18 | 16 | TGTGCCAGCTCCCACCTTACAGGGAAGAGGGCAGATACGCAGTATTTT | CASSHLTGKRADTQYF
NA | TRBD2 | TRBJ2-7 | TRBV10-3 | 16 | TGTGCCATCAGTGAGCCTCAAACGGGAGGCCCCTACGAGCAGTACTTC | CAISEPQTGGPYEQYF
NA | NA | TRBJ1-5 | TRBV24-1 | 12 | TGTGCCACCAGTGAGAGTAATCAGCCCCAGCATTTT | CATSESNQPQHF
NA | TRBD1 | TRBJ2-7 | TRBV9 | 15 | TGTGCCAGCAGCGCGTATGGGGACAGCCACTACGAGCAGTACTTC | CASSAYGDSHYEQYF
NA | NA | TRBJ2-3 | TRBV19 | 16 | TGTGCCAGTAGAACCCATGGGGCCGGAGACACAGATACGCAGTATTTT | CASRTHGAGDTDTQYF
NA | NA | TRBJ2-5 | TRBV5-1 | 14 | TGCGCCAGCAGGTCTCTGGGCGCGACGGAGACCCAGTACTTC | CASRSLGATETQYF
NA | NA | TRBJ1-1 | TRBV7-9 | 13 | TGTGCCAGCGCGGCGGAGGGGGGGACTGAAGCTTTCTTT | CASAAEGGTEAFF
NA | TRBD1 | TRBJ1-1 | TRBV18 | 16 | TGTGCCAGCTCACCAGCTACGGGACAGGGTAACACTGAAGCTTTCTTT | CASSPATGQGNTEAFF
once | NA | TRBJ2-3 | TRBV5-1 | 16 | TGCGCCAGCAGCCCCCCGACTTACGCCCCCACAGATACGCAGTATTTT | CASSPPTYAPTDTQYF
NA | TRBD1 | TRBJ2-3 | TRBV6-5 | 15 | TGTGCCAGCAGGGAGCCGGGACAGCTCTCAGATACGCAGTATTTT | CASREPGQLSDTQYF
NA | TRBD1 | TRBJ1-2 | TRBV2 | 14 | TGTGCCAGCAGTGATTATGACAGGGGGGCTGGCTACACCTTC | CASSDYDRGAGYTF
NA | NA | TRBJ1-1 | TRBV10-3 | 15 | TGTGCCATCAGTGAGTCGGCAGGGGTGAACACTGAAGCTTTCTTT | CAISESAGVNTEAFF
NA | NA | TRBJ1-2 | TRBV27 | 14 | TGTGCCAGCAGTCTGAAACCCGGAGACTATGGCTACACCTTC | CASSLKPGDYGYTF
NA | NA | TRBJ1-2 | TRBV28 | 12 | TGTGCCAGCAGTTTATGGGGGGCTGGCTACACCTTC | CASSLWGAGYTF
NA | NA | TRBJ2-5 | TRBV7-2 | 15 | TGTGCCAGCAGCCTCAGCCCTCAGGGTCGGGAGACCCAGTACTTC | CASSLSPQGRETQYF
few | NA | TRBJ1-4 | TRBV15 | 15 | TGTGCCACCAGCTCTCTCCTATCCGCTAATGAAAAACTGTTTTTT | CATSSLLSANEKLFF
NA | TRBD2 | TRBJ2-5 | TRBV6-5 | 16 | TGTGCCAGCAGTTACTCGGCTAGCGGGAGTCGGGAGACCCAGTACTTC | CASSYSASGSRETQYF
NA | NA | TRBJ1-1 | TRBV5-8 | 12 | TGTGCCAGCACGACTGCACTGTCGGAAGCTTTCTTT | CASTTALSEAFF
few | NA | TRBJ2-3 | TRBV5-8 | 16 | TGTGCCAGCGCCCGGGGAGTGCGGGTTGTCACAGATACGCAGTATTTT | CASARGVRVVTDTQYF
few | NA | TRBJ2-2 | TRBV11-1 | 15 | TGTGCCAGCTCTACCTCACCCGAGAAGTGGGGGGAGCTGTTTTTT | CASSTSPEKWGELFF
NA | TRBD1 | TRBJ1-1 | TRBV6-5 | 15 | TGTGCCAGCAGGGGACAGGGATTTATGAACACTGAAGCTTTCTTT | CASRGQGFMNTEAFF